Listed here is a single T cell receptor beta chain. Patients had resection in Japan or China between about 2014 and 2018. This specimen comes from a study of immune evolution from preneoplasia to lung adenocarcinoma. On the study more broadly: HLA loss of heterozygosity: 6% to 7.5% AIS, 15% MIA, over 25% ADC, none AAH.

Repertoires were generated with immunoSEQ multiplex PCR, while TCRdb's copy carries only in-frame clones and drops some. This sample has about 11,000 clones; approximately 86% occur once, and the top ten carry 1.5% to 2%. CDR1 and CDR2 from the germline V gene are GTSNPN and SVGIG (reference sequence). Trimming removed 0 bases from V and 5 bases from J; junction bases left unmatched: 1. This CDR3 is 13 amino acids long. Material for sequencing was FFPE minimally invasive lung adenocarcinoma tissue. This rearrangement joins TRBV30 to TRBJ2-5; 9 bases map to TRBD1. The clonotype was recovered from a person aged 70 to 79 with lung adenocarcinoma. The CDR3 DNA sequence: TGTGCCTGGAGTGTAGGACAGGGGGAGACCCAGTACTTC. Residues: CAWSVGQGETQYF.